The 12 T cell receptor beta chains reported below all come from one sample, sequenced in a study of vaccination effects on CD4 cells after COVID-19. Only in-frame clones appear in the TCRdb table, and some are missing; sequencing was by immunoSEQ multiplex PCR. The sample lists over 45,000 clones, 55% to 75% occurring once. No antigens are known for them. Researchers isolated CD4+ T cells once about 11 days of culture had elapsed. The sequencing here drew on CD4+ T cells from PBMCs cultured without peptide, taken before COVID-19 vaccination. The receptors stem from a human donor who received a COVID-19 vaccine.

The chain is built from TRBV18 and TRBJ2-3; 7 nucleotides match TRBD2. Trimming removed 3 bases from V and 6 bases from J; junction bases left unmatched: 12. The germline gives CDR1 KGHSH, CDR2 LQKENI. The CDR3 is 16 amino acids. The CDR3 spells CASSPTAGGWLDTQYF. The CDR3 region has the DNA TGTGCCAGCTCACCGACTGCCGGGGGGTGGCTGGATACGCAGTATTTT.

In this sample, this clone turned up once. The chain couples TRBV5-1 to TRBJ2-5; D possibly corresponds to TRBD2 (5 bases). Germline V gives CDR1 SGHRS, CDR2 YFSETQ. The CDR3 runs to 16 residues. V lost 3 bases to trimming and J lost 0 bases, with 15 bases between them. As DNA, the CDR3 is TGCGCCAGCAGCTCGGGCCCGACTATCAACCAAGAGACCCAGTACTTC. Protein sequence: CASSSGPTINQETQYF.

V gene TRBV6-5 combines with J gene TRBJ2-2; 9 nucleotides match TRBD2. CDR1 is MNHEY and CDR2 is SVGAGI in the germline V gene. The CDR3 is 14 amino acids. The V and J ends lost 6 bases and 5 bases, in that order; junction bases with no gene match: 4. Here the CDR3 reads CASRGAGGTGELFF. The CDR3 nucleotides read TGTGCCAGCAGAGGAGCGGGAGGAACCGGGGAGCTGTTTTTT.

Only a few counts were recorded for this clone. The chain combines TRBV19 with TRBJ1-1; D call uncertain. The CDR3 loop spans 13 amino acids. Per germline, CDR1 LNHDA and CDR2 SQIVND (reference sequence). Trimming stripped 3 bases from V and 0 bases from J, with 5 bases between. The CDR3 region is CASSITLNTEAFF. The CDR3 coding sequence is TGTGCCAGTAGTATCACACTGAACACTGAAGCTTTCTTT.

This clone showed up just once. The CDR3 region is CASSLSGARYGYTF. CDR3 coding DNA: TGTGCCAGCAGTTTGAGCGGGGCGCGATACGGCTACACCTTC. This sequence joins TRBV27 and TRBJ1-2; TRBD1 is a possible D gene (5 bases). Per the germline V gene, CDR1 is MNHEY and CDR2 is SMNVEV (reference sequence). Trimming took off 3 bases at V and 8 bases at J, with 16 bases between the two ends. This CDR3 spans 14 amino acids.

The rearrangement uses TRBV3-1 (or the pseudogene TRBV3-2) and TRBJ1-3; D unclear. This CDR3 has 14 residues. Germline CDR1 reads LGHDT; CDR2 reads YNNKEL (reference sequence). V lost 2 bases, J lost 5 bases, and 10 bases lay in between. The CDR3 loop reads CASSQNRHRNTIYF. The CDR3 nucleotides are TGTGCCAGCAGCCAAAACAGACATCGAAACACCATATATTTT.

The V gene is TRBV10-3, the J gene TRBJ2-5, with TRBD1 as a possible D gene (6 bases). The CDR3 length is 14 residues. Germline V lookup: CDR1 ENHRY, CDR2 SYGVKD. Trimming cost V 3 bases and J 5 bases, with 13 bases left between them. The CDR3 protein is CAISDKGDVETQYF. In DNA, the CDR3 is TGTGCCATCAGTGATAAGGGGGATGTGGAGACCCAGTACTTC.

This chain joins TRBV7-9 and TRBJ1-1; maybe TRBD1 (5 bases). CDR3 length: 14 amino acids. Germline CDR1 and CDR2: SEHNR and FQNEAQ (reference sequence). Trimming pared 4 bases from V and 5 bases from J, leaving 14 bases between. CDR3 region: CASSSPGLGTEAFF. In nucleotides, the CDR3 is TGTGCCAGCAGCTCCCCAGGGCTGGGGACTGAAGCTTTCTTT.

The chain recombines TRBV18 with TRBJ2-5, with TRBD2 matching 9 bases. J lost 2 bases, V lost 4 bases, and 5 bases had no gene match. The CDR3 sequence is 15 residues long. Looked up from germline, CDR1 is KGHSH and CDR2 is LQKENI. The CDR3 DNA reads as TGTGCCAGCTCACGGGTAGCGGGGGCGCAAGAGACCCAGTACTTC. This codes for CASSRVAGAQETQYF.

The chain uses TRBV3-1 (or the pseudogene TRBV3-2) and TRBJ1-2; D not certain. The CDR3 loop spans 13 amino acids. The germline V gene encodes CDR1 LGHDT and CDR2 YNNKEL (reference sequence). The V end was cut by 1 base, the J end by 3 bases, with 6 bases between. DNA for the CDR3: TGTGCCAGCAGCCAAGGGCCACACTATGGCTACACCTTC. Translating gives CASSQGPHYGYTF.

This clone was seen only a few times. The chain couples TRBV15 to TRBJ2-7; TRBD1 matches at 9 bases. The junction had 8 bases not matched to a gene; V was cut back by 4 bases and J by 4 bases. From germline, CDR1 is LNHNV and CDR2 YYDKDF (reference sequence). This CDR3 is 15 amino acids long. CDR3 nucleotide sequence: TGTGCCACCAGCATGGGGACAGGGCGTTCGTACGAGCAGTACTTC. Encoded protein: CATSMGTGRSYEQYF.

The chain carries TRBV4-2 and TRBJ2-3; D call uncertain. The CDR3 totals 13 residues. Germline-derived CDR1 and CDR2 are LGHNA and YNFKEQ. The V end was cut by 1 base, the J end by 4 bases, with 6 bases between. The DNA for the CDR3 is TGTGCCAGCAGCCAAGTTCGGTCAGATACGCAGTATTTT. This sequence encodes CASSQVRSDTQYF.